The 15 T cell receptor beta chains reported below all come from one sample, sequenced in a study of blood T cell repertoires in COVID-19. Some clones are missing from TCRdb's copy, which holds only in-frame ones; the method was immunoSEQ multiplex PCR. The repertoire consists of about 310,000 clones, with approximately 86% occurring once and the leading ten covering about 8.9%. The sequenced sample was PBMCs or T cells enriched from blood (not recorded which). Every receptor here comes from a woman younger than 35 who had recovered from COVID-19.

This clone was counted ten times or more. The chain couples TRBV28 to TRBJ2-7; 7 nucleotides agree with TRBD1. The V gene end was trimmed by 8 bases and the J gene end by 7 bases; junction bases not matched to a gene: 14. CDR1 MDHEN and CDR2 SYDVKM come from the germline V gene. This CDR3 region has 14 residues. CDR3 nucleotide sequence: TGTGCCAGCCTCCCGGGACAGACCCCGAGGGAGCAGTACTTC. Protein product: CASLPGQTPREQYF.

The chain uses TRBV7-9 and TRBJ2-7; 10 nucleotides line up with TRBD1. CDR1 SEHNR and CDR2 FQNEAQ come from the germline V gene (reference sequence). V gave up 5 bases and J gave up 4 bases; unmatched junction bases: 5. CDR3 length equals 14 residues. The CDR3 protein is CASSPRTGGYEQYF. CDR3 coding DNA: TGTGCCAGCAGCCCAAGGACAGGGGGGTACGAGCAGTACTTC.

This chain connects TRBV9 to TRBJ1-4; D is unresolved. The CDR3 has 11 amino acids. Germline-derived CDR1 and CDR2 are SGDLS and YYNGEE. The V gene lost 4 bases and the J gene lost 8 bases, with 6 bases spanning the gap. CDR3 amino acids: CASSPGEKLFF. CDR3 DNA sequence: TGTGCCAGCAGCCCGGGGGAAAAACTGTTTTTT.

This clone showed up just once. The rearrangement links TRBV19 to TRBJ1-6, with TRBD1 matching over 9 bases. V lost 4 bases to trimming and J lost 10 bases; unmatched junction nucleotides: 5. Per germline, CDR1 LNHDA and CDR2 SQIVND (reference sequence). The length of the CDR3 is 14 residues. This chain's CDR3 is CASSTPGQGSPLHF. The DNA of the CDR3 is TGTGCCAGTAGTACACCGGGACAGGGATCACCCCTCCACTTT.

The chain recombines TRBV28 with TRBJ1-1; D is uncertain. The CDR3 consists of 14 residues. From germline, CDR1 is MDHEN and CDR2 SYDVKM. V lost 5 bases and J lost 5, with 15 bases in between. The CDR3 here is CASSPYGGGTEAFF. The CDR3 nucleotides are TGTGCCAGCAGTCCATATGGCGGAGGGACTGAAGCTTTCTTT.

The chain recombines TRBV4-2 with TRBJ1-5; no firm D call. CDR3 length equals 18 residues. The germline V gene has CDR1 LGHNA and CDR2 YNFKEQ. The V end lost 0 bases, the J end lost 2 bases, and 17 bases lay between the germline ends. CDR3 amino acids: CASSQDPPDSSGNQPQHF. The DNA for the CDR3 is TGTGCCAGCAGCCAAGACCCTCCCGATTCCAGCGGCAATCAGCCCCAGCATTTT.

Only a few counts were recorded for this clone. The chain employs TRBV28 and TRBJ1-1; D gene uncertain. The CDR3 extends over 11 amino acids. V was cut by 4 bases and J by 11 bases, with 11 bases left in between. Germline V gives CDR1 MDHEN, CDR2 SYDVKM. The CDR3 DNA sequence: TGTGCCAGCAGTTCCCTAATCGCCGCTTTCTTT. Translation: CASSSLIAAFF.

The chain has TRBV9 and TRBJ2-3; a possible D gene is TRBD2 (6 bases). This CDR3 spans 18 amino acids. Germline loops: CDR1 SGDLS, CDR2 YYNGEE. V was clipped by 1 base and J by 4 bases, with 22 bases between them. CDR3 coding DNA: TGTGCCAGCAGCGTACTCTCGCGGGCTAGCGAAAACTCAGATACGCAGTATTTT. This gives the protein CASSVLSRASENSDTQYF.

This rearrangement joins TRBV7-9 to TRBJ2-3, with unresolved D. Trimming removed 4 bases from V and 1 base from J, with 9 bases in between. Germline V gene sequence: CDR1 SEHNR, CDR2 FQNEAQ (reference sequence). The CDR3 is made up of 14 amino acids. The CDR3 nucleotides are TGTGCCAGCAGCTCGGTCAGGCGCACAGATACGCAGTATTTT. Protein: CASSSVRRTDTQYF.

This clone was counted a few times. V and J are TRBV6-5 and TRBJ2-5; D is perhaps TRBD2 (6 bases). The germline V gene encodes CDR1 MNHEY and CDR2 SVGAGI. The V end was cut by 2 bases, the J end by 5 bases, with 12 bases between. The CDR3 extends over 14 amino acids. Written as DNA, the CDR3 is TGTGCCAGCAGTTACCTCGGTGGGGGGGAGACCCAGTACTTC. This sequence encodes CASSYLGGGETQYF.

In this sample, this clone turned up once. The chain carries TRBV6-1 and TRBJ2-7; 14 bases align to TRBD2. Losses at the gene ends were 1 base for V and 2 bases for J; bases not matched to a gene: 1. The CDR3 sequence is 16 residues long. CDR1 MNHNS and CDR2 SASEGT come from the germline V gene. CDR3 amino acids: CASSEGLAGGAYEQYF. The CDR3, as DNA: TGTGCCAGCAGTGAAGGACTAGCGGGAGGGGCCTACGAGCAGTACTTC.

This clone was observed a few times. This sequence joins TRBV4-2 and TRBJ1-4; 8 bases are a match to TRBD1. The CDR3 runs to 16 residues. After removal of 4 bases from V and 7 bases from J, the junction contained 11 bases not matched to a gene. Germline CDR1 reads LGHNA; CDR2 reads YNFKEQ. CDR3 nucleotide sequence: TGTGCCAGCAGCCCCCGGACCTTTGACAGGGGTGAAAAACTGTTTTTT. Encoded protein: CASSPRTFDRGEKLFF.

The chain uses TRBV4-3 and TRBJ2-7, with 7 positions matching TRBD2. Germline-derived CDR1 and CDR2 are LGHNA and YSLEER. Trimming at V came to 0 bases and at J to 1 base, leaving 6 bases not matched to a gene. The CDR3 sequence is 16 residues long. CDR3 residues: CASSQDWRERSYEQYF. CDR3 DNA: TGCGCCAGCAGCCAAGATTGGCGGGAGAGATCCTACGAGCAGTACTTC.

This rearrangement joins TRBV6-2 or TRBV6-3 to TRBJ2-7; D uncertain. Trimming took 2 bases from V and 2 from J, leaving 10 bases between them. The CDR3 totals 14 residues. Germline CDR1 reads MNHEY; CDR2 reads SVGEGT. The CDR3 DNA is TGTGCCAGCAGTTACCCGACGGGTACCTACGAGCAGTACTTC. Amino acids: CASSYPTGTYEQYF.

The rearrangement links TRBV5-1 to TRBJ2-3, with TRBD1 matching over 12 bases. V trimming: 6 bases; J trimming: 5 bases; junction bases outside the gene matches: 4. Germline CDR1 and CDR2: SGHRS and YFSETQ. This CDR3 contains 14 residues. CDR3 sequence (DNA): TGCGCCAGCATGGGGACAGGGGGCAGAGATACGCAGTATTTT. Translating it yields CASMGTGGRDTQYF.